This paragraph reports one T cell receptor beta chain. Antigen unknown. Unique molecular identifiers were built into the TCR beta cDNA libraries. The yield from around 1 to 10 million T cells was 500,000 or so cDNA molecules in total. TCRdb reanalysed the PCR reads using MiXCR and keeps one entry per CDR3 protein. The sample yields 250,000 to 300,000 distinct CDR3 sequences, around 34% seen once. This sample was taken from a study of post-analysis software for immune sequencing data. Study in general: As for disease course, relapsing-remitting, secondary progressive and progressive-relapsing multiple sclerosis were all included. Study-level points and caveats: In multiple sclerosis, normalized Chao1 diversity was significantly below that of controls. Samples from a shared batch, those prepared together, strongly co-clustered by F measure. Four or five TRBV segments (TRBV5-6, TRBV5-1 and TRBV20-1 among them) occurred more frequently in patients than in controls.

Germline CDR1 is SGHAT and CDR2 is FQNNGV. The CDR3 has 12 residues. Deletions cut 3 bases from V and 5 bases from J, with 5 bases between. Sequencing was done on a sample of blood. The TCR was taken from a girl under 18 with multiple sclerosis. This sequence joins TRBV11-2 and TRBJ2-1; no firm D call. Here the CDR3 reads CASSFIDNEQFF. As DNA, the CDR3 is TGTGCCAGCAGCTTCATAGACAATGAGCAGTTCTTC.